The entry that follows covers one T cell receptor beta chain sequence. Its antigen is currently unknown. This CDR3 is built from 18 residues. The V segment lost 3 bases and the J segment 5 bases; nucleotides outside the gene matches: 16. CDR1 SNHLY and CDR2 FYNNEI come from the germline V gene. These data come from a study of high-grade serous ovarian cancer treatment subgroups. Sequenced by immunoSEQ multiplex PCR; TCRdb stores in-frame clones only, minus some. Among about 15,000 clones, 85% to 90% were seen once, and the ten largest hold over 5.5%. The tumor samples were collected prior to definitive surgery or chemotherapy. Findings and limits, study-wide: TCR relatedness rose with neoantigen level and trended with mutation load. These tumor repertoires lack spatial information from bulk sequencing. Only CDR3 was analyzed; CDR1 and CDR2 were not.

The TCR was taken from a human donor with high-grade serous ovarian cancer. The genes are TRBV2 and TRBJ2-5; TRBD2 matches at 9 bases. Sequencing input: tumor tissue. This chain's CDR3 is CASSEGGSWRGGRETQYF. DNA for the CDR3: TGTGCCAGCAGTGAGGGGGGAAGCTGGCGGGGGGGCCGGGAGACCCAGTACTTC.